This T cell receptor beta chain comes out of a study of long-term antiretroviral therapy in people with HIV. The study, taken as a whole, reports: Against controls, HIV repertoires showed narrower ranges of CDR3 length. Post-treatment diversity went higher with ART but stayed below transplant donor controls.

Every participant gave one or more pre-ART and two or more post-ART PBMC samples. Sequencing used immunoSEQ v3.0 at survey level. Profiling relied on immunoSEQ multiplex PCR, and the TCRdb table lists in-frame clones only, not all of them. The data contain about 21,000 clones, about 80% of them seen just once; the ten biggest clones take up about 4.6%. As regards this clone: Antigen: not known.

This TCR was recovered from a man aged 18 to 30 with HIV. The specimen was unsorted PBMCs, collected 0.5 years after starting antiretroviral therapy.

DNA of the CDR3: TGTGCCAGCAGCTTAACGGCGCGGCCCTCTGGGGCCAACGTCCTGACTTTC. Translated: CASSLTARPSGANVLTF. The chain combines TRBV7-3 with TRBJ2-6; D ambiguous. The CDR3 has 17 residues. Per the germline V gene, CDR1 is SGHTA and CDR2 is FQGTGA. Trimming took off 0 bases at V and 0 bases at J, with 9 bases between the two ends.